These 9 T cell receptor beta chains came from one sample sequenced in a study of T cell changes during pregnancy in multiple sclerosis (dated by TCRdb to the late 2010s). Library preparation was by the immunoSEQ multiplex PCR assay. TCRdb holds this immuneACCESS table with in-frame rearrangements only. Some clones are missing; in checked studies, unresolved V genes explain under half, and the rest has no known cause. The sample contains 60,000 or so clones, roughly 90% of them found a single time. Around 0.85% of the sample comes from the top ten. The sequencing here drew on peripheral blood, taken before pregnancy. These receptors were obtained from a female donor with multiple sclerosis, enrolled in a pregnancy study.

V and J are TRBV4-2 and TRBJ2-7; the match to TRBD2 covers 13 bases. Per germline, CDR1 LGHNA and CDR2 YNFKEQ. V was pared by 5 bases and J by 3 bases, with 7 bases of the junction left unmatched. The CDR3 extends over 16 amino acids. DNA for the CDR3: TGTGCCAGCAGCTTAACCCGGACTAGCGGGGGCTACGAGCAGTACTTC. It yields the protein CASSLTRTSGGYEQYF.

V usage is TRBV19 and J usage is TRBJ1-4, with D possibly being TRBD1 (6 bases). Trimming removed 3 bases from V and 3 bases from J, with 17 bases in between. Germline V CDR1 and CDR2: LNHDA, SQIVND (reference sequence). The CDR3 consists of 17 residues. The CDR3 sequence: CASSIPEGVASNEKLFF. The CDR3 DNA is TGTGCCAGTAGTATCCCCGAGGGGGTCGCTTCTAATGAAAAACTGTTTTTT.

The V call is TRBV6-5, the J call TRBJ1-2; D perhaps matches TRBD1 (6 bases). Germline V gene data show CDR1 as MNHEY and CDR2 as SVGAGI. The CDR3 has 14 amino acids. The V and J ends lost 0 bases and 8 bases respectively, with 13 bases between them. The CDR3 nucleotides read TGTGCCAGCAGTTACTCGGGGGCTGTCGGAGGCTACACCTTC. Protein product: CASSYSGAVGGYTF.

This sequence joins TRBV23-1 and TRBJ1-1; D is possibly TRBD1 (5 bases). TRBV23-1 is marked as an open reading frame, function uncertain. The CDR3 contains 17 residues. The V end lost 0 bases, the J end lost 2 bases, and 16 bases lay between the germline ends. CDR3 sequence: CASSQSKGRTGNTEAFF. The CDR3 nucleotides are TGCGCCAGCAGTCAATCGAAAGGGCGTACAGGTAACACTGAAGCTTTCTTT.

The V gene is TRBV2, the J gene TRBJ2-7; D gene ambiguous. The V gene's germline CDR1 is SNHLY and CDR2 FYNNEI. Trimming took off 8 bases at V and 2 bases at J, with 16 bases between the two ends. This CDR3 region has 14 residues. CDR3 DNA: TGTGCCAGCGGGCGTGGGTCAAGAACCTACGAGCAGTACTTC. Translated: CASGRGSRTYEQYF.

The rearrangement links TRBV7-2 to TRBJ1-1; weak D call: TRBD1 (5 bases). The CDR3 is 16 amino acids. Germline V gene lookup returns CDR1 SGHTA and CDR2 FQGNSA. Trimming removed 0 bases from V and 0 bases from J, with 11 bases in between. The CDR3 DNA follows: TGTGCCAGCAGCTTAGCAGGGGCCCCTATGAACACTGAAGCTTTCTTT. Translating gives CASSLAGAPMNTEAFF.

CDR3 DNA sequence: TGTGCCAGCTCACCACGGGCAGCGGGGGATCCCCAGGGAACACGTGAGCAGTTCTTC. It translates to CASSPRAAGDPQGTREQFF. The chain carries TRBV18 and TRBJ2-1; 8 positions agree with TRBD2. CDR1 KGHSH and CDR2 LQKENI come from the germline V gene. The trim removed 1 base at V and 9 bases at J, leaving 20 bases unmatched. The CDR3 runs to 19 residues.

CDR3 in amino acids: CSARQEEKLFF. The CDR3 DNA reads TGCAGTGCGCGACAGGAGGAAAAACTGTTTTTT. The chain has TRBV20-1 and TRBJ1-4; a possible D gene is TRBD1 (6 bases). V was cut by 6 bases and J by 8 bases, with 10 bases left in between. The CDR3 is made up of 11 amino acids. Looked up from germline, CDR1 is DFQATT and CDR2 is SNEGSKA (reference sequence).

The V gene is TRBV2, the J gene TRBJ1-1, with a tentative D call TRBD1 (6 bases). Germline lookup yields CDR1 SNHLY and CDR2 FYNNEI. The CDR3 contains 13 residues. Trimming shortened V by 7 bases and J by 1 base, and 10 bases separated the two germline ends. In DNA, the CDR3 is TGTGCCAGCATACAGGACAGGAACACTGAAGCTTTCTTT. This sequence encodes CASIQDRNTEAFF.